This T cell receptor (beta chain) was sequenced for a study of OX40 agonist ivuxolimab in advanced cancers. Study details: Each patient was given ivuxolimab into a vein every 2 weeks, at 0.01 to 10 mg/kg. Study-wide findings and caveats: It was not determined which antigens were specifically recognized by the peripheral T cells that had undergone clonal expansion.

Method: immunoSEQ multiplex PCR; TCRdb's copy keeps in-frame clones and lacks some. The sample has over 55,000 clones; 90% to 95% are singletons. Regarding this clone: Its antigen remains unidentified.

Trimming removed 5 bases from V and 6 bases from J; junction bases left unmatched: 10. Germline CDR1 is GTSNPN and CDR2 is SVGIG (reference sequence). The CDR3 is 14 residues long. Sample: CD4+ or CD8+ T cells sorted from blood, taken in a trial of the OX40 agonist ivuxolimab. This receptor was identified in an adult with an advanced solid tumor such as melanoma, head and neck, liver or kidney cancer. The chain employs TRBV30 and TRBJ1-5; 7 bases align to TRBD1. CDR3 sequence: CAWSGTAGFQPQHF. The CDR3 nucleotides read TGTGCCTGGTCGGGGACAGCCGGATTTCAGCCCCAGCATTTT.